This T cell receptor beta chain was retrieved from a study of blood T cell repertoires in COVID-19. Recruited during active infection, patients (from Seattle) were subsequently followed longitudinally. As processed by the authors: From reference gene primer amplification, estimates of nucleated cell counts were derived. Some clones are missing from TCRdb's copy, which holds only in-frame ones; the method was immunoSEQ multiplex PCR. V, J and clone size derive from that table, while D and trimming were established from the DNA sequence. The sample holds roughly 350,000 clones; 85% to 90% are singletons and the top ten take more than 5.5%. This CDR3 is built from 15 residues. Trimming took 4 bases from V and 6 from J; bases not matched to a gene: 8. Per germline, CDR1 MNHEY and CDR2 SVGAGI.

This clonotype was obtained from a woman aged 65 to 85 with COVID-19, enrolled during active disease. Sample: peripheral blood. This chain uses TRBV6-5 with TRBJ2-1, with 8 bases fitting TRBD2. CDR3 amino acids: CASSLPSGGVNEQFF. The CDR3 bases are TGTGCCAGCAGTTTACCCAGCGGGGGTGTCAATGAGCAGTTCTTC.